The source of this T cell receptor (beta chain) is a study of T cell responses to AZD1222 COVID-19 vaccine. Study information: Samples with a second dose at about 4 or about 12 weeks were pooled together.

The study, taken as a whole, reports: Spike-specific TCR breadth and depth grew following two AZD1222 doses.

As regards this clone: Its antigen is as yet unknown.

The assay was immunoSEQ multiplex PCR, and TCRdb's table has in-frame clones only and misses some. The sample consists of 150,000 to 200,000 clones, about 92% of them appearing once. Germline CDR1 and CDR2: LNHDA and SQIVND (reference sequence). The CDR3 loop spans 16 amino acids. V shed 4 bases and J shed 1 base, with 16 bases lying between them. J is TRBJ2-5 and V is TRBV19; D perhaps matches TRBD1 (6 bases). The clonotype was recovered from an adult in good health. Sample: peripheral blood, taken on day 0 of AZD1222 vaccination. The CDR3 sequence: CASSTRTGTFQETQYF. In nucleotides, the CDR3 is TGTGCCAGTAGTACTCGCACCGGGACATTCCAAGAGACCCAGTACTTC. Full variable domain (rest looked up from reference TRBV19 and TRBJ2-5): DGGITQSPKYLFRKEGQNVTLSCEQNLNHDAMYWYRQDPGQGLRLIYYSQIVNDFQKGDIAEGYSVSREKKESFPLTVTSAQKNPTAFYLCASSTRTGTFQETQYFGPGTRLLVL.